The 28 T cell receptor beta chains below all came from one sample that was sequenced in a study of T cells in Graves' hyperthyroidism and ophthalmopathy (dated by TCRdb to between 2018 and 2021). Libraries came from multiplex PCR. Sequencing instrument: Illumina HiSeq 2000. Amplification of TCR beta CDR3 regions was carried out from RNA transcripts. A first-round RT-PCR of the TCR CDR3 used the HTBI primer set with the Qiagen OneStep RT-PCR kit. TCRdb trimmed the raw reads at Q25, called clones with MiXCR and kept productive beta chains. Rows are combined by CDR3 protein, so each entry shows the most common genes and DNA. The table for this sample lists hundreds of thousands of distinct CDR3 sequences; about half of them were counted only once. The leading ten clones occupy 8% to 8.5% of the sample. Sequenced input: peripheral blood or thyroid tissue (not recorded which). The receptors come from a woman between 18 and 30 years old with Graves' hyperthyroidism. Donor details come from another sample of the same person, matched by shared clones.

The chain uses TRBV24-1 and TRBJ1-2; the D gene is possibly TRBD1 (6 bases). V lost 3 bases to trimming and J lost 4 bases, with 8 bases between them. Germline values: CDR1 KGHDR, CDR2 SFDVKD. The CDR3 loop spans 13 amino acids. DNA of the CDR3: TGTGCCACCAGTGATGCCAGGGGCTATGGCTACACCTTC. Translation: CATSDARGYGYTF.

The J gene is TRBJ2-7, the V gene TRBV7-9; D remains unclear. The germline V and J ends were trimmed by 5 bases and 7 bases, with 24 bases remaining between them. Germline loops: CDR1 SEHNR, CDR2 FQNEAQ (reference sequence). The CDR3 spans 16 residues. In nucleotides, the CDR3 is TGTGCCAGCAGCCGTGCTTCGGAACTCAGTGAGGTTGAGCAGTACTTC. Its translation: CASSRASELSEVEQYF. The full variable domain, in which reference TRBV7-9 and TRBJ2-7 provide the parts outside the CDR3, is DTGVSQNPRHKITKRGQNVTFRCDPISEHNRLYWYRQTLGQGPEFLTYFQNEAQLEKSRLLSDRFSAERPKGSFSTLEIQRTEQGDSAMYLCASSRASELSEVEQYFGPGTRLTVT.

The J gene is TRBJ1-1, the V gene TRBV2; D ambiguous. CDR3 length: 14 amino acids. Per the germline V gene, CDR1 is SNHLY and CDR2 is FYNNEI. Trimming took 5 bases from V and 2 from J, leaving 12 bases between them. The CDR3 region is CASSYSIGNTEAFF. The DNA for the CDR3 is TGTGCCAGCAGTTACTCGATAGGAAACACTGAAGCTTTCTTT. Complete variable domain (other parts from reference TRBV2 and TRBJ1-1): EPEVTQTPSHQVTQMGQEVILRCVPISNHLYFYWYRQILGQKVEFLVSFYNNEISEKSEIFDDQFSVERPDGSNFTLKIRSTKLEDSAMYFCASSYSIGNTEAFFGQGTRLTVV.

The chain uses TRBV2 and TRBJ1-6; possible D gene TRBD1, 5 bases. In germline, CDR1 is SNHLY, CDR2 FYNNEI. Between the trimmed V and J ends, which lost 7 bases and 9 bases, there was a span of 13 bases. The CDR3 runs to 13 residues. The CDR3 region has the DNA TGTGCCAGCACTACTGGGGCAGGTTCACCCCTCCACTTT. Its translation: CASTTGAGSPLHF.

The rearrangement links TRBV6-5 to TRBJ2-7, with D hard to call. The V end was cut by 4 bases, the J end by 1 base, with 14 bases between. Germline V lookup: CDR1 MNHEY, CDR2 SVGAGI. This CDR3 comprises 15 residues. CDR3 amino acids: CASSSHISRSYEQYF. CDR3 bases: TGTGCCAGCAGTTCCCACATAAGTAGGTCCTACGAGCAGTACTTC.

This clonotype occurred many times. The rearrangement joins TRBV7-8 to TRBJ1-5; D is uncertain. V was shortened by 1 base and J by 1 base, with 8 bases between the two germline ends. This CDR3 region has 15 residues. CDR1 and CDR2 from the germline V gene are SGHVS and FQNEAQ. CDR3 residues: CASSLGPRSNQPQHF. As DNA, the CDR3 is TGTGCCAGCAGCTTAGGCCCCAGGAGCAATCAGCCCCAGCATTTT.

In DNA form, the CDR3 reads TGTGCCAGCAGCGTAGGAGGGACAATTCCCTACGAGCAGTACTTC. Translation: CASSVGGTIPYEQYF. The V call is TRBV9, the J call TRBJ2-7; D possibly corresponds to TRBD1 (6 bases). V lost 0 bases to trimming and J lost 2 bases, with 12 bases between them. Germline CDR1 reads SGDLS; CDR2 reads YYNGEE. This CDR3 region has 15 residues.

A few counts support this clonotype. The rearrangement links TRBV7-6 to TRBJ2-2; TRBD1 matches at 7 bases. Germline trimming cut 5 bases from V and 5 bases from J; bases unmatched to any gene: 5. Germline V gene sequence: CDR1 SGHVS, CDR2 FNYEAQ. The CDR3 loop spans 14 amino acids. CDR3 loop: CASSRNRGTGELFF. The CDR3 coding sequence is TGTGCCAGCAGCCGAAACAGGGGTACCGGGGAGCTGTTTTTT. Supplemented by reference TRBV7-6 and TRBJ2-2, the full variable domain reads GAGVSQSPRYKVTKRGQDVALRCDPISGHVSLYWYRQALGQGPEFLTYFNYEAQQDKSGLPNDRFSAERPEGSISTLTIQRTEQRDSAMYRCASSRNRGTGELFFGEGSRLTVL.

Regarding this clonotype: One base away lies a much larger clone, so this may be a sequencing read error. The rearrangement joins TRBV10-3 to TRBJ1-1; D is undetermined. V was clipped by 3 bases and J by 2 bases, with 7 bases between them. Germline V CDR1 and CDR2: ENHRY, SYGVKD. This CDR3 comprises 13 residues. CDR3 in amino acids: CAISEYGNTEAFF. CDR3 in DNA: TGTGCCATCAGTGAATACGGAAACACTGAAGCTTTCTTT.

This clonotype came up a few times. The rearrangement links TRBV14 to TRBJ2-7; 7 nucleotides align to TRBD1. V was pared by 5 bases and J by 6 bases, with 10 bases of the junction left unmatched. CDR3 size: 14 residues. Germline assignment: CDR1 SGHDN and CDR2 FVKESK. The CDR3 here is CASSGGAQGSEQYF. CDR3 DNA: TGTGCCAGCAGCGGAGGCGCACAGGGGAGCGAGCAGTACTTC. The whole variable domain, filled in from reference TRBV14 and TRBJ2-7, reads EAGVTQFPSHSVIEKGQTVTLRCDPISGHDNLYWYRRVMGKEIKFLLHFVKESKQDESGMPNNRFLAERTGGTYSTLKVQPAELEDSGVYFCASSGGAQGSEQYFGPGTRLTVT.

With regard to this clonotype: Given a much more abundant clone one base away, this may be a read error. V is TRBV7-9 and J is TRBJ2-7; 7 bases agree with TRBD2. CDR1 SEHNR and CDR2 FQNEAQ come from the germline V gene (reference sequence). CDR3 length: 12 amino acids. Trimming took 6 bases from V and 3 from J; bases not matched to a gene: 2. The CDR3 nucleotides are TGTGCCAGCAGGGGAGGGAACTACGAGCAGTACTTC. Translating gives CASRGGNYEQYF.

This clonotype was observed many times. The chain links TRBV10-3 to TRBJ1-2; D perhaps matches TRBD1 (6 bases). Trimming cost V 6 bases and J 1 base, with 9 bases left between them. The CDR3 runs to 13 residues. From germline, CDR1 is ENHRY and CDR2 SYGVKD. The CDR3 loop reads CAIRDRNNYGYTF. CDR3 sequence (DNA): TGTGCCATCAGGGACAGAAATAACTATGGCTACACCTTC.

The chain is built from TRBV29-1 and TRBJ2-6; 9 bases map to TRBD1. The CDR3 extends over 16 amino acids. The trim removed 6 bases at V and 2 bases at J, leaving 8 bases unmatched. Germline assignment: CDR1 SQVTM and CDR2 ANQGSEA. The CDR3 DNA follows: TGCAGCGTGCCCGGGACAGGGAACACTGGGGCCAACGTCCTGACTTTC. The encoded protein is CSVPGTGNTGANVLTF.

At least ten counts were recorded for this clonotype. This rearrangement joins TRBV7-2 to TRBJ2-7, with D hard to call. V shed 5 bases and J shed 3 bases, with 8 bases lying between them. Germline-derived CDR1 and CDR2 are SGHTA and FQGNSA. The CDR3 spans 12 residues. CDR3 amino acids: CASSPVYYEQYF. The CDR3 DNA reads TGTGCCAGCAGCCCCGTCTACTACGAGCAGTACTTC.

Only a few counts were recorded for this clonotype. The chain is built from TRBV12-3 or TRBV12-4 and TRBJ1-1, with TRBD1 identical over 11 bases. The trim removed 6 bases at V and 5 bases at J, leaving 8 bases unmatched. This CDR3 is built from 15 residues. CDR3 in amino acids: CASRSWTGGGTEAFF. CDR3 DNA: TGTGCCAGCAGATCCTGGACAGGGGGCGGGACTGAAGCTTTCTTT.

This clonotype appeared a few times. V is TRBV9 and J is TRBJ1-3, with D possibly being TRBD1 (5 bases). In germline, CDR1 is SGDLS, CDR2 YYNGEE. V lost 0 bases to trimming and J lost 5 bases, with 21 bases between them. This CDR3 spans 18 amino acids. CDR3 bases: TGTGCCAGCAGCGTAGCCCTGGACACCCGGACGGCTAGAAACACCATATATTTT. Encoded protein: CASSVALDTRTARNTIYF.

About this clonotype: A much larger clonotype is one base distant, so this may be a read error. This chain connects TRBV25-1 to TRBJ1-5, with D uncertain. The DNA end is more similar to TRBJ2-3, so the J call may be wrong. From germline, CDR1 is MGHDK and CDR2 SYGVNS. The CDR3 spans 14 residues. The CDR3 bases are TGTGCCAGCAGCTTAGTGGCAGGAAATCAGCCCCAGTATTTT. It codes for CASSLVAGNQPQYF.

The CDR3 sequence is CASQQTSGGKETQYF. The CDR3 region has the DNA TGTGCCAGCCAACAGACTAGCGGGGGGAAAGAGACCCAGTACTTC. V gene TRBV10-3 combines with J gene TRBJ2-5, with 13 bases matching TRBD2. The CDR3 loop spans 15 amino acids. Germline V CDR1 and CDR2: ENHRY, SYGVKD. Germline trimming cut 10 bases from V and 3 bases from J; bases unmatched to any gene: 8.

The chain uses TRBV7-9 and TRBJ1-5; D gene ambiguous. Looked up from germline, CDR1 is SEHNR and CDR2 is FQNEAQ (reference sequence). V was pared by 4 bases and J by 1 base, with 8 bases between. The CDR3 runs 14 residues. The CDR3 is CASSSKDSNQPQHF. DNA of the CDR3: TGTGCCAGCAGCTCCAAGGACAGCAATCAGCCCCAGCATTTT.

V usage is TRBV7-2 and J usage is TRBJ1-4; 9 bases line up with TRBD1. Losses at the gene ends were 8 bases for V and 8 bases for J; bases not matched to a gene: 6. The CDR3 sequence is 13 residues long. Germline V gene sequence: CDR1 SGHTA, CDR2 FQGNSA. CDR3 in amino acids: CASGDREAEKLFF. CDR3 sequence (DNA): TGTGCCAGCGGGGACAGGGAGGCCGAAAAACTGTTTTTT. The full variable domain, with the rest looked up from reference TRBV7-2 and TRBJ1-4, is GAGVSQSPSNKVTEKGKDVELRCDPISGHTALYWYRQSLGQGLEFLIYFQGNSAPDKSGLPSDRFSAERTGGSVSTLTIQRTQQEDSAVYLCASGDREAEKLFFGSGTQLSVL.

This clonotype has more than one count but fewer than ten. The rearrangement links TRBV7-9 to TRBJ2-1, with 9 bases that match TRBD2. Germline V gene lookup returns CDR1 SEHNR and CDR2 FQNEAQ (reference sequence). The CDR3 sequence is 18 residues long. After removal of 2 bases from V and 4 bases from J, the junction contained 12 bases not matched to a gene. The CDR3 loop is CASSLYPAWREGYNEQFF. Here the CDR3 DNA reads TGTGCCAGCAGCTTATACCCGGCCTGGCGGGAGGGTTACAATGAGCAGTTCTTC.

V and J are TRBV2 and TRBJ2-5; 14 nucleotides match TRBD2. The CDR3 is 15 residues long. Germline V CDR1 and CDR2: SNHLY, FYNNEI. Losses at the gene ends were 8 bases for V and 1 base for J; bases not matched to a gene: 3. The CDR3 is CASRTSGRSQETQYF. The CDR3 DNA reads as TGTGCCAGCCGGACTAGCGGGAGGTCCCAAGAGACCCAGTACTTC.

This clonotype was seen repeatedly, ten times or more. The chain combines TRBV7-9 with TRBJ2-7, with D uncertain. Per germline, CDR1 SEHNR and CDR2 FQNEAQ (reference sequence). This CDR3 region has 11 residues. V lost 5 bases and J lost 6, with 8 bases in between. The CDR3 DNA reads as TGTGCCAGCAGCCAGACCGCCGAGCAGTACTTC. This encodes CASSQTAEQYF. Based on the CDR3 plus reference TRBV7-9 and TRBJ2-7, the full variable domain is DTGVSQNPRHKITKRGQNVTFRCDPISEHNRLYWYRQTLGQGPEFLTYFQNEAQLEKSRLLSDRFSAERPKGSFSTLEIQRTEQGDSAMYLCASSQTAEQYFGPGTRLTVT.

For this clonotype: At one end, the junction sequence differs from germline, possibly due to a read error. The chain joins TRBV24-1 to TRBJ1-4, with TRBD1 as a possible D gene (5 bases). The CDR3 loop spans 17 amino acids. Germline V lookup: CDR1 KGHDR, CDR2 SFDVKD. CDR3 DNA: TGTGCCAGCAGTGACCGAACAAAGGGGAGCTCAAATGAAAAACTGTTTTTT. Translation: CASSDRTKGSSNEKLFF.

This clonotype was detected ten times or more. V and J are TRBV15 and TRBJ2-5; D is undetermined. With 0 bases removed from V and 7 bases from J, the gap between germline ends came to 9 bases. Germline loops: CDR1 LNHNV, CDR2 YYDKDF (reference sequence). The CDR3 contains 13 residues. CDR3 residues: CATSRDRSWTQYF. Written as DNA, the CDR3 is TGTGCCACCAGCAGAGATAGAAGTTGGACCCAGTACTTC.

In the case of this clonotype: The germline gene is not matched at one end of the junction; a read error may be the cause. This rearrangement joins TRBV29-1 to TRBJ2-5, with 10 bases matching TRBD2. The germline V gene has CDR1 SQVTM and CDR2 ANQGSEA. This CDR3 is built from 15 residues. CDR3 in DNA: TGTGCCTGGACCCTAGCGGGAGCCAACCAAGAGACCCAGTACTTC. It yields the protein CAWTLAGANQETQYF.

V and J are TRBV20-1 and TRBJ2-7, with D uncertain. With 0 bases removed from V and 0 bases from J, the gap between germline ends came to 9 bases. Germline CDR1 is DFQATT and CDR2 is SNEGSKA (reference sequence). The CDR3 runs to 14 residues. The CDR3 DNA follows: TGCAGTGCTAGAGAGGCCTCCAGCTCCTACGAGCAGTACTTC. It is translated as CSAREASSSYEQYF.

V is TRBV29-1 and J is TRBJ1-2; 11 nucleotides line up with TRBD1. The CDR3 consists of 12 residues. In germline, CDR1 is SQVTM, CDR2 ANQGSEA. J lost 4 bases, V lost 7 bases, and 2 bases had no gene match. This CDR3 reads CSDGTGGYGYTF. DNA of the CDR3: TGCAGCGATGGGACAGGGGGCTATGGCTACACCTTC.